This T cell receptor beta chain was sequenced during a study of T cells in Graves' hyperthyroidism and ophthalmopathy. Study-level information: Before treatment of any kind, peripheral blood was taken at initial diagnosis. Study-level findings and limits: Most expanded thyroid clonotypes above 0.001 recurred in blood. The model made its ophthalmopathy prediction, and onset followed a median around 6.9 months later.

CDR3 length: 13 residues. Germline V gives CDR1 MNHEY, CDR2 SVGAGI. The V and J ends lost 0 bases and 8 bases respectively, with 8 bases between them. The sample holds many counts of this clonotype. Its specificity is not known. It was RNA transcripts that yielded the amplified TCR beta CDR3 regions. Carried out on the TCR CDR3, a first-round RT-PCR used the HTBI primer set. Using its own MiXCR run on the multiplex PCR reads, TCRdb lists one record per CDR3 protein. The data hold 220,000 or so distinct CDR3 sequences, with less than 20% observed a single time. PBMCs stemmed from around 10 ml fresh peripheral blood.

Material for sequencing was blood. V and J are TRBV6-5 and TRBJ2-1; D is unresolved. The source is a woman aged 18-29 years with Graves' ophthalmopathy. The CDR3, as DNA: TGTGCCAGCAGTTACTCGAAGCTTGATGAGCAGTTCTTC. Its translation is CASSYSKLDEQFF.